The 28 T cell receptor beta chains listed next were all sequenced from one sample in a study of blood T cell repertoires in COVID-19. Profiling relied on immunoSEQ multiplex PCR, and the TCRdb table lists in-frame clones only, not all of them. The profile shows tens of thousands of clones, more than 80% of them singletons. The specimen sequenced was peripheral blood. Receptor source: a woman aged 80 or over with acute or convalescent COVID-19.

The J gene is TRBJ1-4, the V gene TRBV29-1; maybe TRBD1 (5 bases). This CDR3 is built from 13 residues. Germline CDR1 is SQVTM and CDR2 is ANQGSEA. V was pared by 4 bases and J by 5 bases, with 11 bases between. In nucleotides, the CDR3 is TGCAGCGTTGGCTCAGGGATAAATGAAAAACTGTTTTTT. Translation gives CSVGSGINEKLFF.

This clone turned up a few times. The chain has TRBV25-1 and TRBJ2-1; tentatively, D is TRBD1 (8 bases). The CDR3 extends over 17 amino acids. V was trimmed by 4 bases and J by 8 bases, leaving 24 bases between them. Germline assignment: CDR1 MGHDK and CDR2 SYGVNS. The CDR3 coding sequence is TGTGCCAGCAGTGTGACAGGGGCGAGCGGGGATTGGCATGAGCAGTTCTTC. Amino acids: CASSVTGASGDWHEQFF. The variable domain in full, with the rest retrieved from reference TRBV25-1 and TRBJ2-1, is EADIYQTPRYLVIGTGKKITLECSQTMGHDKMYWYQQDPGMELHLIHYSYGVNSTEKGDLSSESTVSRIRTEHFPLTLESARPSHTSQYLCASSVTGASGDWHEQFFGPGTRLTVL.

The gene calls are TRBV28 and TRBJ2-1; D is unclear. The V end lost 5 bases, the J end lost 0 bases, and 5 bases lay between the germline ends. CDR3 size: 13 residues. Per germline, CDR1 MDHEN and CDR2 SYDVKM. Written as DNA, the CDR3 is TGTGCCAGCAGTGACATCTCCTACAATGAGCAGTTCTTC. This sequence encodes CASSDISYNEQFF.

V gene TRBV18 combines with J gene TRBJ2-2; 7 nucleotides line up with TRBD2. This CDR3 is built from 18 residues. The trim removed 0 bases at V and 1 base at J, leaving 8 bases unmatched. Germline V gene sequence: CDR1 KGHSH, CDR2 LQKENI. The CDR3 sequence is CASSPPGQSSGNTGELFF. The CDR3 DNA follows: TGTGCCAGCTCACCACCCGGTCAGTCTAGCGGGAACACCGGGGAGCTGTTTTTT.

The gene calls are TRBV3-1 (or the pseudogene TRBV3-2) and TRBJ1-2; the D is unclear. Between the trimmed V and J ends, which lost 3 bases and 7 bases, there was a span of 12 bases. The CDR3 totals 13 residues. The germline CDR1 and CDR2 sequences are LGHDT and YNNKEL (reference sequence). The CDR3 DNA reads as TGTGCCAGCAGCCACCGGGGAGTAAGTGGCTACACCTTC. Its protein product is CASSHRGVSGYTF.

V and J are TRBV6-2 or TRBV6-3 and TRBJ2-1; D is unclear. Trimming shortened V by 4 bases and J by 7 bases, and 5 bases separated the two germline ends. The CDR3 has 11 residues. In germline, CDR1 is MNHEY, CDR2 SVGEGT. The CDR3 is CASSSINEQFF. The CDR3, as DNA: TGTGCCAGCAGTTCCATTAATGAGCAGTTCTTC.

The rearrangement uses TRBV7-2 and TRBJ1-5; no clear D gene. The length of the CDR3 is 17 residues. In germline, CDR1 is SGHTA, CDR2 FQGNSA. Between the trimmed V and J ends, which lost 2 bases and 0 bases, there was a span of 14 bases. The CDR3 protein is CASSLITDLNSNQPQHF. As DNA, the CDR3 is TGTGCCAGCAGCTTAATTACAGACCTTAATAGCAATCAGCCCCAGCATTTT.

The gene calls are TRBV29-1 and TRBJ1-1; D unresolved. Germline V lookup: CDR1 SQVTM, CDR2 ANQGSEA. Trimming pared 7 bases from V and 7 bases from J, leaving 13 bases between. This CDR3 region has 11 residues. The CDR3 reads CSGRQAGEAFF. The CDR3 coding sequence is TGCAGCGGTAGACAAGCTGGTGAAGCTTTCTTT.

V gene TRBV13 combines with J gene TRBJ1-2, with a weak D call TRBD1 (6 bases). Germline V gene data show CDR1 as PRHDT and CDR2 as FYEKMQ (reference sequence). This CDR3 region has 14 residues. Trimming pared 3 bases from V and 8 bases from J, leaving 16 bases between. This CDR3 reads CASSFGGAERGYTF. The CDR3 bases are TGTGCCAGCAGCTTTGGGGGGGCAGAAAGAGGCTACACCTTC.

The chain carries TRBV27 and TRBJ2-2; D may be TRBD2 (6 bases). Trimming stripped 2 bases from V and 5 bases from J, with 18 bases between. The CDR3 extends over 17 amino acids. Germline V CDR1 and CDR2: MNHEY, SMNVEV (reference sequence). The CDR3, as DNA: TGTGCCAGCAGTTTAAGACCGACTGGCGGGATTACCGGGGAGCTGTTTTTT. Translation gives CASSLRPTGGITGELFF.

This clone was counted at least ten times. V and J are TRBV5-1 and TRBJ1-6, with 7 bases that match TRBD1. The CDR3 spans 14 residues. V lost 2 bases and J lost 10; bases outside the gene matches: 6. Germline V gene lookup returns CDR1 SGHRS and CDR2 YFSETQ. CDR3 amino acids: CASSLDRDRSPLHF. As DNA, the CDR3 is TGCGCCAGCAGCTTAGACAGGGATCGATCACCCCTCCACTTT.

CDR3 sequence reads: CASSGGTDLGRGYTF. The CDR3 bases are TGTGCCAGCAGTGGGGGGACAGACCTGGGGCGAGGCTACACCTTC. This chain connects TRBV28 to TRBJ1-2, with 7 bases lining up with TRBD1. There are 15 residues in the CDR3. Trimming removed 5 bases from V and 8 bases from J; junction bases left unmatched: 14. Germline CDR1 and CDR2: MDHEN and SYDVKM.

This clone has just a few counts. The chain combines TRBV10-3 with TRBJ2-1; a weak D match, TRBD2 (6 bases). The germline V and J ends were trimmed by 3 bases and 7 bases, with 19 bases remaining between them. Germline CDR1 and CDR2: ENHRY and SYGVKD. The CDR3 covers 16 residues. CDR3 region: CAISDPARTGGNEQFF. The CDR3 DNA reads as TGTGCCATCAGTGACCCAGCGAGGACCGGAGGGAATGAGCAGTTCTTC.

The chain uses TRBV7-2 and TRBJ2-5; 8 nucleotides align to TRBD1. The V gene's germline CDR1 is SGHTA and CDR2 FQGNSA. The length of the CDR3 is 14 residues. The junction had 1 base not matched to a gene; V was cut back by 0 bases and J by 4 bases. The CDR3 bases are TGTGCCAGCAGCTTAGCCAGGGGGCTAGAGACCCAGTACTTC. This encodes CASSLARGLETQYF.

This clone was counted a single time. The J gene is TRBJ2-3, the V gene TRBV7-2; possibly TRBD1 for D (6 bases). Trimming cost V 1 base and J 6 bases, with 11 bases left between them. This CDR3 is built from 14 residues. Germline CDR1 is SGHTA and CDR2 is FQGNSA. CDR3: CASSLDSGADTQYF. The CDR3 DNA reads TGTGCCAGCAGCTTAGATTCAGGGGCCGATACGCAGTATTTT.

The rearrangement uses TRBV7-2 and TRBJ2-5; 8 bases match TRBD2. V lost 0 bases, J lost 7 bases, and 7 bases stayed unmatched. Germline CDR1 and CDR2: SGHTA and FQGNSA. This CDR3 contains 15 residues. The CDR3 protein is CASSLAFRAGGTQYF. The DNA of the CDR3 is TGTGCCAGCAGCTTAGCGTTCAGGGCGGGGGGGACCCAGTACTTC.

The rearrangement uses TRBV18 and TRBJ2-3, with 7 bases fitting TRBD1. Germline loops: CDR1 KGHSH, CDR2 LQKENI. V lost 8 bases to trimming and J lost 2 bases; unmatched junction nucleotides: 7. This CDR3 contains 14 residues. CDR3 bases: TGTGCCAGCATTCCGGGACAGAACACAGATACGCAGTATTTT. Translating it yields CASIPGQNTDTQYF.

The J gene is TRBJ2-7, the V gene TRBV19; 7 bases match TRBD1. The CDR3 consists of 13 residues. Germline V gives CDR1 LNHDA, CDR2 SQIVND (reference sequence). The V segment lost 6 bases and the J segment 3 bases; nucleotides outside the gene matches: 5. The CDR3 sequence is CASRGQSNYEQYF. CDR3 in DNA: TGTGCCAGTAGGGGACAGAGCAACTACGAGCAGTACTTC. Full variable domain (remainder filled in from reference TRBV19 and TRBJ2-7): DGGITQSPKYLFRKEGQNVTLSCEQNLNHDAMYWYRQDPGQGLRLIYYSQIVNDFQKGDIAEGYSVSREKKESFPLTVTSAQKNPTAFYLCASRGQSNYEQYFGPGTRLTVT.

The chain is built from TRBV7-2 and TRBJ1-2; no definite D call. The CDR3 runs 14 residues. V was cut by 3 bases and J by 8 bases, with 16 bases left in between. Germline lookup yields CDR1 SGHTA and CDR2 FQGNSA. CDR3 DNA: TGTGCCAGCAGCTTGGACGGGGAAAGTAAAGGCTACACCTTC. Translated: CASSLDGESKGYTF.

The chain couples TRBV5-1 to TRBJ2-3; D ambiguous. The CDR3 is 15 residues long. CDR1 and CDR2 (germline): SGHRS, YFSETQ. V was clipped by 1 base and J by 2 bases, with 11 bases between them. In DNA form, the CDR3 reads TGCGCCAGCAGCTTGTTCCTAGGCCCCACAGATACGCAGTATTTT. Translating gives CASSLFLGPTDTQYF.

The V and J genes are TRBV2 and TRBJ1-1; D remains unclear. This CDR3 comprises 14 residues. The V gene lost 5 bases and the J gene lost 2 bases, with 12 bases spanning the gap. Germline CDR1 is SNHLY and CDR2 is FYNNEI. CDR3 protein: CASSFMGENTEAFF. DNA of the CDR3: TGTGCCAGCAGTTTTATGGGCGAAAACACTGAAGCTTTCTTT.

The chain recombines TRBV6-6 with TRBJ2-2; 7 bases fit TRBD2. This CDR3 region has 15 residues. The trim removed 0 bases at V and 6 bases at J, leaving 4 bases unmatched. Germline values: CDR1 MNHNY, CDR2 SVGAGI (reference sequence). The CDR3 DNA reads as TGTGCCAGCAGTTACTCGTCGGGAGGTTCCGGGGAGCTGTTTTTT. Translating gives CASSYSSGGSGELFF.

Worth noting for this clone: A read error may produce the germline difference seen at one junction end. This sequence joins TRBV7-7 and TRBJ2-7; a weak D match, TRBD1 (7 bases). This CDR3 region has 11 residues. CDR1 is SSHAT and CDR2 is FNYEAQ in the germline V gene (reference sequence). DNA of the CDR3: TGTGCTAGCAGCTCAGGGGGGGAGCAGTACTTC. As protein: CASSSGGEQYF.

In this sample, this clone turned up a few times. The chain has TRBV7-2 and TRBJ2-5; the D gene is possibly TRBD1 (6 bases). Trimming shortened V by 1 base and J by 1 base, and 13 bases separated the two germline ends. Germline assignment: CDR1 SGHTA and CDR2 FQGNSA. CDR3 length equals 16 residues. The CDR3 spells CASSLGLGQIQETQYF. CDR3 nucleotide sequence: TGTGCCAGCAGCTTAGGGCTTGGACAGATCCAAGAGACCCAGTACTTC. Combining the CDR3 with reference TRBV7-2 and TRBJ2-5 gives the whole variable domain GAGVSQSPSNKVTEKGKDVELRCDPISGHTALYWYRQSLGQGLEFLIYFQGNSAPDKSGLPSDRFSAERTGGSVSTLTIQRTQQEDSAVYLCASSLGLGQIQETQYFGPGTRLLVL.

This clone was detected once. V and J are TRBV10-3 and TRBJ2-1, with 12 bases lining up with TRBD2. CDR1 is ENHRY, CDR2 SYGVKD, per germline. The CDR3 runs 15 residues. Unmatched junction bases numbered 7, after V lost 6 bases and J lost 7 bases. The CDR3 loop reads CAIRLTSGGGNEQFF. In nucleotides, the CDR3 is TGTGCCATCAGACTGACTAGCGGGGGAGGGAATGAGCAGTTCTTC.

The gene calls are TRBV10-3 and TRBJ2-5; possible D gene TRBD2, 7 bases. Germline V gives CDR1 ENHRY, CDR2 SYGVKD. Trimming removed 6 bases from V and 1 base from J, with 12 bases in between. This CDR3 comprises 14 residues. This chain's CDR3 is CAISQGGGQETQYF. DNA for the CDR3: TGTGCCATCAGCCAAGGGGGGGGCCAAGAGACCCAGTACTTC.

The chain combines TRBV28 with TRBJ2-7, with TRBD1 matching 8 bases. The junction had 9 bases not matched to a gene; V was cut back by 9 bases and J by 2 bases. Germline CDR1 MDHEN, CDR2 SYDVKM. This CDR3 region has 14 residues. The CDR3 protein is CASTGQGKTYEQYF. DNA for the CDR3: TGTGCCAGTACCGGACAGGGAAAGACCTACGAGCAGTACTTC.

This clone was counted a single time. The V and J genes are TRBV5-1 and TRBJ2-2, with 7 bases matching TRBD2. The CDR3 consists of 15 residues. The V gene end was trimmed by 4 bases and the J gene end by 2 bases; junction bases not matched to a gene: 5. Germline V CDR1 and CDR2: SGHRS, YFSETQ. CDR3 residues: CASSPLADNTGELFF. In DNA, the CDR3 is TGCGCCAGCAGCCCCCTAGCGGACAACACCGGGGAGCTGTTTTTT.